This TCR beta chain was sequenced for a study of blood T cell repertoires in COVID-19. In the original analysis: Estimation of nucleated cell counts was performed using reference gene primer amplification. Clones were read by immunoSEQ multiplex PCR, and TCRdb kept only the in-frame ones, dropping some. V, J and clone size are taken as reported in that table, and D and trimming were inferred from the DNA itself. The data contain some 150,000 clones, around 86% of them seen just once; the ten biggest clones take up roughly 2.5%. CDR3 size: 12 residues. Germline values: CDR1 SGHNT, CDR2 YENEEA. The ends were cut back, 4 bases at V and 8 bases at J, with 11 bases in the middle.

This chain links TRBV11-3 with TRBJ1-1; no clear D gene. Sequenced: peripheral blood. The clonotype comes from a man aged 50-60 years with active COVID-19. The CDR3 reads CASSSGGREAFF. DNA for the CDR3: TGTGCCAGCAGCTCGGGAGGCAGGGAAGCTTTCTTT.